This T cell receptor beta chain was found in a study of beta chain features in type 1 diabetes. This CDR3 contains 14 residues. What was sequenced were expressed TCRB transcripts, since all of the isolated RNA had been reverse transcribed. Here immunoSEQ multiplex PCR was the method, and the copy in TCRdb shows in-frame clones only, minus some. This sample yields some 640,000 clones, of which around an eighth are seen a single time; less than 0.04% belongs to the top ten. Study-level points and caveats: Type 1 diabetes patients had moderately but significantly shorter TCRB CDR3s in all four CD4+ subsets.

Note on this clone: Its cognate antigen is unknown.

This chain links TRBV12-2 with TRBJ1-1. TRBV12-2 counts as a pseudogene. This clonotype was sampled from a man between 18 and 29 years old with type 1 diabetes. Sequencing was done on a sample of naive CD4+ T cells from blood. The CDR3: CASRLEGEGTEAFF. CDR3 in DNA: TGTGCAAGTCGCTTAGAGGGGGAGGGCACTGAAGCTTTCTTT.